The clone carrying this T cell receptor beta chain came up many times. The target antigen is unknown. The data originate from a study of OX40 agonist ivuxolimab in advanced cancers. Germline V gene sequence: CDR1 WNHNN, CDR2 SYGVQD (reference sequence). V dropped 4 bases and J dropped 2 bases, with 5 bases sitting between them. The CDR3 covers 12 residues. Overall study results and limits: Among the lowest peripheral clonal expansion occurred in 0.1-3.0 mg/kg partial responders.

Clones were read by immunoSEQ multiplex PCR, and TCRdb kept only the in-frame ones, dropping some. The table lists 40,000 to 60,000 clones, roughly four fifths of them singletons. The source of this sequence is an adult with an advanced solid tumor such as melanoma, head and neck, liver or kidney cancer. This sample comprised CD4+ or CD8+ T cells sorted from blood, obtained in a trial of the OX40 agonist ivuxolimab. The chain carries TRBV10-1 and TRBJ1-1; D remains unclear. CDR3 nucleotide sequence: TGCGCCAGCAGTGGGGATAACACTGAAGCTTTCTTT. It is translated as CASSGDNTEAFF.